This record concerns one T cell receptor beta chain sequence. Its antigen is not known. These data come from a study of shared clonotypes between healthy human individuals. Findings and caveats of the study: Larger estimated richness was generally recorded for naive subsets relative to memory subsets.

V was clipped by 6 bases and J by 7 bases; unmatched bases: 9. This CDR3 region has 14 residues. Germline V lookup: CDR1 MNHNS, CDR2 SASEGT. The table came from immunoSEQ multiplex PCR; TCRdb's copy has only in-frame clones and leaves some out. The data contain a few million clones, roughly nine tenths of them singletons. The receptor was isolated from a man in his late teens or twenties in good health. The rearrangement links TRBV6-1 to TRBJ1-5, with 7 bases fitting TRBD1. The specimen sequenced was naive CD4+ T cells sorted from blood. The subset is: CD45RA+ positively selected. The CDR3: CASSFNRGGQPQHF. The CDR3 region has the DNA TGTGCCAGCAGCTTTAACAGGGGTGGCCAGCCCCAGCATTTT.